A single TCR beta chain is shown here with its context. Antigen: not known. These data belong to a study of CD8+ T cells in alopecia areata. At the level of the study: The tofacitinib course ran for 6 to 18 months and was followed by 6 months off drug. Scalp area affected, as a percentage, set the severity score of treated patients.

Findings and caveats of the study: With just one nonresponder, it is still uncertain whether baseline CD8+ expansion relates to response. Clonality exceeded that of normal scalp in lesional scalp, most notably in alopecia totalis/universalis.

After isolation, RNA underwent reverse transcription to generate cDNA as the sequencing template. Clones were read by immunoSEQ multiplex PCR, and TCRdb kept only the in-frame ones, dropping some. The table has around 150,000 clones, less than 70% seen once; the top ten hold about 0.94%. The CDR3 contains 16 residues. Germline V gene data show CDR1 as SGHNT and CDR2 as YYREEE (reference sequence). V lost 4 bases to trimming and J lost 0 bases; unmatched junction nucleotides: 9. Documented treatment: oral pan-JAK inhibitor, 5-10 mg twice daily. The sequencing here drew on CD4+ T cells sorted from blood, taken at week 4, from a patient treated with tofacitinib. The clonotype was recovered from a human donor with alopecia areata. The chain employs TRBV5-4 and TRBJ1-1, with TRBD1 identical over 7 bases. The CDR3 DNA reads TGTGCCAGCAGCCCAGAACCGGGACAGATGAACACTGAAGCTTTCTTT. Translated, it gives CASSPEPGQMNTEAFF. Full variable domain (missing parts from reference TRBV5-4 and TRBJ1-1): ETGVTQSPTHLIKTRGQQVTLRCSSQSGHNTVSWYQQALGQGPQFIFQYYREEENGRGNFPPRFSGLQFPNYSSELNVNALELDDSALYLCASSPEPGQMNTEAFFGQGTRLTVV.